This T cell receptor (beta chain) was sequenced during a study of blood T cell repertoires in COVID-19. Per the original methods: Nucleated cell number was recorded as an estimate derived from reference gene primer amplification. Method: immunoSEQ multiplex PCR; TCRdb's copy keeps in-frame clones and lacks some. That table gives V, J and clone size, and the DNA gave D and trimming. The sample lists fewer than 150,000 clones, 70% to 90% occurring once. Germline V gives CDR1 GTSNPN, CDR2 SVGIG (reference sequence). V dropped 2 bases and J dropped 2; count of bases not matched to a gene: 6. CDR3 length equals 15 residues.

This clonotype originated in a man aged 40-50 years with acute or convalescent COVID-19. The rearrangement joins TRBV30 to TRBJ2-3, with 8 positions matching TRBD2. Sequencing was done on a sample of peripheral blood. The CDR3 coding sequence is TGTGCCTGGAGTCCTATAGCGGGGCCCACAGATACGCAGTATTTT. Translating it yields CAWSPIAGPTDTQYF.